This TCR beta chain appears in the sequencing data of a study of technical replicates of blood from a handful of donors. Libraries were prepared by immunoSEQ multiplex PCR; TCRdb keeps only in-frame clonotypes and omits some of them. The sample carries some 90,000 clones, 90% to 95% recorded once. The germline gives CDR1 SGHRS, CDR2 YFSETQ. V gave up 4 bases and J gave up 3 bases; unmatched junction bases: 6. CDR3 length: 14 residues. The TCR originated in a human donor in good health. This chain connects TRBV5-1 to TRBJ2-5; the match to TRBD2 covers 7 bases. The source material was T cells isolated from PBMCs. This CDR3 reads CASSRTGGEETQYF. In nucleotides, the CDR3 is TGCGCCAGCAGCCGGACGGGAGGAGAAGAGACCCAGTACTTC.